One sample yielded the 30 T cell receptor beta chains listed below, sequenced in a study of blood T cell repertoires in COVID-19 (dated by TCRdb to 2018 to 2021). The method behind the library was the immunoSEQ multiplex PCR assay. TCRdb re-hosts the immuneACCESS table, in-frame sequences only. Its copies lack some clones; in the studies checked, an unresolved V gene accounts for under half of them, and the cause for the rest is not known. This sample holds about 260,000 clones; around 86% were observed only once. The ten largest clonotypes hold approximately 1.4% of the sample. The sample consisted of peripheral blood. These receptors came from a woman between 40 and 55 years old who had recovered from COVID-19.

This chain joins TRBV3-1 (or the pseudogene TRBV3-2) and TRBJ2-7; 9 positions match TRBD1. V was clipped by 4 bases and J by 5 bases; unmatched bases: 6. From germline, CDR1 is LGHDT and CDR2 YNNKEL (reference sequence). The CDR3 has 14 amino acids. The CDR3 loop reads CASSPRDRGDEQYF. CDR3 coding DNA: TGTGCCAGCAGCCCCCGAGACAGGGGGGACGAGCAGTACTTC.

The rearrangement uses TRBV5-6 and TRBJ1-4, with D uncertain. The CDR3 runs 12 residues. The ends were cut back, 0 bases at V and 14 bases at J, with 11 bases in the middle. CDR1 is SGHDT, CDR2 YYEEEE, per germline. CDR3 in amino acids: CASSLGRNWLFF. In nucleotides, the CDR3 is TGTGCCAGCAGCTTGGGTCGCAACTGGCTGTTTTTT.

V gene TRBV6-5 combines with J gene TRBJ2-3; D gene uncertain. The length of the CDR3 is 14 residues. Germline V gives CDR1 MNHEY, CDR2 SVGAGI. The V and J ends lost 0 bases and 4 bases respectively, with 8 bases between them. The CDR3 DNA follows: TGTGCCAGCAGTTACTCGGCCTTCTCAGATACGCAGTATTTT. Its translation is CASSYSAFSDTQYF.

The J gene is TRBJ2-1, the V gene TRBV12-3 or TRBV12-4; no clear D gene. This CDR3 has 12 amino acids. V was clipped by 3 bases and J by 6 bases, with 6 bases between them. CDR3 amino acids: CASSLIGNEQFF. The CDR3 nucleotides are TGTGCCAGCAGTTTGATCGGCAATGAGCAGTTCTTC.

This clone was found once. The rearrangement links TRBV11-3 to TRBJ2-3, with a possible D match to TRBD1 (7 bases). This CDR3 region has 15 residues. The germline V gene has CDR1 SGHNT and CDR2 YENEEA. V lost 5 bases, J lost 0 bases, and 12 bases lay in between. This CDR3 is CASSRGTASTDTQYF. The CDR3 bases are TGTGCCAGCAGCCGCGGGACAGCTAGCACAGATACGCAGTATTTT.

The chain uses TRBV4-3 and TRBJ2-7, with 11 bases fitting TRBD2. This CDR3 contains 16 residues. Trimming removed 1 base from V and 3 bases from J; junction bases left unmatched: 5. Germline values: CDR1 LGHNA, CDR2 YSLEER. In DNA form, the CDR3 reads TGCGCCAGCAGCCAAGCTCTAGCGGGGGGTCTCTACGAGCAGTACTTC. Amino acid sequence: CASSQALAGGLYEQYF.

This chain uses TRBV27 with TRBJ2-1; 15 nucleotides match TRBD2. This CDR3 comprises 19 residues. V dropped 0 bases and J dropped 0; count of bases not matched to a gene: 3. The germline CDR1 and CDR2 sequences are MNHEY and SMNVEV (reference sequence). The CDR3 DNA follows: TGTGCCAGCAGTTTATCGGGACTAGCGGGGGGTGACTCCTACAATGAGCAGTTCTTC. Translated: CASSLSGLAGGDSYNEQFF.

This chain connects TRBV4-3 to TRBJ2-3; 7 nucleotides align to TRBD2. Unmatched junction bases numbered 12, after V lost 1 base and J lost 2 bases. The CDR3 has 18 amino acids. Germline assignment: CDR1 LGHNA and CDR2 YSLEER. CDR3 protein: CASSQVPDPAGDTDTQYF. In DNA, the CDR3 is TGCGCCAGCAGCCAAGTTCCCGACCCGGCGGGAGACACAGATACGCAGTATTTT.

This clone came up many times. This chain joins TRBV19 and TRBJ1-2; 10 bases are shared with TRBD1. J was trimmed by 5 bases and V by 3 bases; bases with no gene match: 6. CDR1 is LNHDA and CDR2 is SQIVND in the germline V gene (reference sequence). The CDR3 runs 15 residues. The CDR3 bases are TGTGCCAGTAGTATCGGGACAGGGGTGGATTATGGCTACACCTTC. It codes for CASSIGTGVDYGYTF.

V gene TRBV29-1 combines with J gene TRBJ2-5, with 8 bases aligning to TRBD1. Germline CDR1 SQVTM, CDR2 ANQGSEA. The CDR3 totals 12 residues. The trim removed 7 bases at V and 2 bases at J, leaving 3 bases unmatched. CDR3 in amino acids: CSADRVQETQYF. CDR3 nucleotides: TGCAGCGCGGACAGGGTTCAAGAGACCCAGTACTTC. The whole variable domain, remainder taken from reference TRBV29-1 and TRBJ2-5, is SAVISQKPSRDICQRGTSLTIQCQVDSQVTMMFWYRQQPGQSLTLIATANQGSEATYESGFVIDKFPISRPNLTFSTLTVSNMSPEDSSIYLCSADRVQETQYFGPGTRLLVL.

V is TRBV2 and J is TRBJ2-7, with 11 positions matching TRBD2. The CDR3 totals 15 residues. V trimming: 2 bases; J trimming: 6 bases; junction bases outside the gene matches: 6. Germline CDR1 and CDR2: SNHLY and FYNNEI. DNA for the CDR3: TGTGCCAGCAGTGAACGGCTAGCGGGGGGAGGCGAGCAGTACTTC. Translation: CASSERLAGGGEQYF.

This chain joins TRBV25-1 and TRBJ2-1, with TRBD2 as a possible D gene (6 bases). Germline loops: CDR1 MGHDK, CDR2 SYGVNS. V lost 1 base and J 10 bases, leaving 11 bases between the germline ends. The CDR3 loop spans 13 amino acids. The CDR3 nucleotides are TGTGCCAGCAGTGAATGGAGGGATGGGGAGCAGTTCTTC. The encoded protein is CASSEWRDGEQFF.

J is TRBJ1-5 and V is TRBV6-5, with a weak D call TRBD1 (6 bases). The CDR3 covers 13 residues. Germline CDR1 reads MNHEY; CDR2 reads SVGAGI. The V and J ends lost 7 bases and 7 bases respectively, with 14 bases between them. CDR3 sequence reads: CASTVTGGQPQHF. The CDR3 DNA reads TGTGCCAGCACTGTTACGGGGGGCCAGCCCCAGCATTTT.

This clone has only one observation. The chain uses TRBV7-9 and TRBJ2-1; 10 bases match TRBD2. V was clipped by 5 bases and J by 8 bases; unmatched bases: 9. Germline lookup yields CDR1 SEHNR and CDR2 FQNEAQ (reference sequence). The CDR3 is 15 amino acids. The CDR3 here is CASSKSGGGRHEQFF. The CDR3 DNA sequence: TGTGCCAGCAGCAAAAGCGGGGGGGGCCGCCATGAGCAGTTCTTC.

The CDR3 nucleotides read TGTGCCAGCAGTTACCCTAAGAATCAGCCCCAGCATTTT. Encoded protein: CASSYPKNQPQHF. The chain is built from TRBV6-2 or TRBV6-3 and TRBJ1-5; D gene uncertain. The CDR3 has 13 amino acids. In germline, CDR1 is MNHEY, CDR2 SVGEGT. The V gene lost 2 bases and the J gene lost 4 bases, with 6 bases spanning the gap.

The CDR3 here is CASSLGGRADTQYF. In DNA form, the CDR3 reads TGCGCCAGCAGCTTGGGCGGGCGAGCGGATACGCAGTATTTT. The rearrangement links TRBV5-1 to TRBJ2-3, with TRBD2 as a possible D gene (5 bases). Between the trimmed V and J ends, which lost 0 bases and 6 bases, there was a span of 11 bases. The CDR3 runs 14 residues. Looked up from germline, CDR1 is SGHRS and CDR2 is YFSETQ.

This chain joins TRBV29-1 and TRBJ1-2; TRBD1 might be the D (5 bases). This CDR3 comprises 13 residues. Germline V gene data show CDR1 as SQVTM and CDR2 as ANQGSEA. The V and J ends lost 4 bases and 0 bases respectively, with 9 bases between them. Here the CDR3 DNA reads TGCAGCGTTGCCCCAGGGTCTAACTATGGCTACACCTTC. It specifies CSVAPGSNYGYTF.

This clone was observed a single time. This rearrangement joins TRBV7-3 to TRBJ1-2; the match to TRBD1 covers 9 bases. Trimming took 4 bases from V and 8 from J; bases not matched to a gene: 8. Germline V lookup: CDR1 SGHTA, CDR2 FQGTGA. The CDR3 is 14 amino acids. DNA of the CDR3: TGTGCCAGCAGCTCAAGGGACAGGGCGAACGGCTACACCTTC. Protein: CASSSRDRANGYTF.

V gene TRBV5-8 combines with J gene TRBJ1-1; the D is unclear. Trimming removed 0 bases at V and 9 bases at J, with 15 bases between. CDR1 is SGHTS, CDR2 YDEGEE, per germline. The CDR3 sequence is 14 residues long. CDR3 sequence (DNA): TGTGCCAGCAGCTTGGGGCCTTTCCACGCCAAAGCTTTCTTT. Translation: CASSLGPFHAKAFF.

This chain connects TRBV19 to TRBJ1-5; D is unclear. V was trimmed by 2 bases and J by 6 bases, leaving 14 bases between them. The CDR3 totals 15 residues. Germline CDR1 is LNHDA and CDR2 is SQIVND (reference sequence). The CDR3 DNA reads as TGTGCCAGTAGTATAAACGCCGGAGGGTTTCAGCCCCAGCATTTT. It translates to CASSINAGGFQPQHF.

The chain links TRBV9 to TRBJ2-2; possible D gene TRBD2, 6 bases. There are 14 residues in the CDR3. Germline values: CDR1 SGDLS, CDR2 YYNGEE. Trimming took 3 bases from V and 4 from J, leaving 10 bases between them. The DNA for the CDR3 is TGTGCCAGCAGCGCTCGCGGGATCACCGGGGAGCTGTTTTTT. Encoded protein: CASSARGITGELFF.

This clone was recorded once. CDR3 loop: CASSWTSGGYEQYF. CDR3 nucleotides: TGTGCCAGCAGCTGGACTAGCGGGGGTTACGAGCAGTACTTC. The chain uses TRBV7-9 and TRBJ2-7, with TRBD2 matching over 13 bases. Germline V gene data show CDR1 as SEHNR and CDR2 as FQNEAQ (reference sequence). J was trimmed by 4 bases and V by 4 bases; bases with no gene match: 1. This CDR3 contains 14 residues.

The V call is TRBV6-4, the J call TRBJ2-5; D uncertain. From germline, CDR1 is MRHNA and CDR2 SNTAGT. Trimming stripped 0 bases from V and 5 bases from J, with 13 bases between. The CDR3 loop spans 15 amino acids. The chain's CDR3 is CASSDSRCLRETQYF. As DNA, the CDR3 is TGTGCCAGCAGTGACTCGAGGTGCCTCCGGGAGACCCAGTACTTC.

This rearrangement joins TRBV6-5 to TRBJ2-7; the match to TRBD2 covers 7 bases. Unmatched junction bases numbered 9, after V lost 6 bases and J lost 1 base. This CDR3 has 15 residues. Germline CDR1 MNHEY, CDR2 SVGAGI. The CDR3 nucleotides read TGTGCCAGCAGCCCCTCCGGCGGGGGATCCTACGAGCAGTACTTC. Translation gives CASSPSGGGSYEQYF.

This rearrangement joins TRBV10-3 to TRBJ2-7; perhaps TRBD1 as D (7 bases). The CDR3 is 15 residues long. CDR1 is ENHRY and CDR2 is SYGVKD in the germline V gene. V was trimmed by 6 bases and J by 0 bases, leaving 15 bases between them. In DNA form, the CDR3 reads TGTGCCATCAGCACAGGGGCCGGGAGCTCCTACGAGCAGTACTTC. Its translation is CAISTGAGSSYEQYF.

Only a few counts were recorded for this clone. The chain couples TRBV6-6 to TRBJ1-1; TRBD1 matches 8 bases. The V and J ends lost 10 bases and 0 bases, in that order; junction bases with no gene match: 4. Germline CDR1 reads MNHNY; CDR2 reads SVGAGI (reference sequence). The CDR3 has 13 residues. CDR3 nucleotides: TGTGCCATAGGACAGGGTATGAACACTGAAGCTTTCTTT. This encodes CAIGQGMNTEAFF.

The rearrangement joins TRBV9 to TRBJ2-2; the match to TRBD2 covers 9 bases. Germline lookup yields CDR1 SGDLS and CDR2 YYNGEE. Trimming removed 2 bases from V and 3 bases from J; junction bases left unmatched: 5. The CDR3 has 16 residues. CDR3 DNA: TGTGCCAGCAGCGTCCAAGCGGGGGGACACACCGGGGAGCTGTTTTTT. Residues: CASSVQAGGHTGELFF.

This clone came up once. This sequence joins TRBV9 and TRBJ2-5; TRBD2 aligns across 8 bases. Germline CDR1 and CDR2: SGDLS and YYNGEE. V gave up 0 bases and J gave up 3 bases; unmatched junction bases: 4. The CDR3 runs 15 residues. The CDR3 nucleotides read TGTGCCAGCAGCGTAGGCGGAGCGGGGGAAGAGACCCAGTACTTC. Its protein is CASSVGGAGEETQYF.

The V call is TRBV2, the J call TRBJ2-5; 7 nucleotides match TRBD1. With 11 bases clipped from V and 2 bases from J, the junction kept 8 bases outside the gene matches. From germline, CDR1 is SNHLY and CDR2 FYNNEI. The length of the CDR3 is 13 residues. The CDR3 DNA is TGTGCCGGACTCAGACAGGGTCAAGAGACCCAGTACTTC. Protein sequence: CAGLRQGQETQYF.

The V call is TRBV9, the J call TRBJ2-1, with D possibly matching TRBD2 (7 bases). This CDR3 contains 15 residues. The germline gives CDR1 SGDLS, CDR2 YYNGEE. Trimming took off 4 bases at V and 5 bases at J, with 16 bases between the two ends. CDR3 DNA: TGTGCCAGCAGCCCTAGGGGGGGCAGGGACAATGAGCAGTTCTTC. Its translation: CASSPRGGRDNEQFF.